Below are 13 T cell receptor beta chains sequenced from a single sample in a study of circulating and synovial CD4+ cells in juvenile arthritis. Sequenced by immunoSEQ multiplex PCR; TCRdb stores in-frame clones only, minus some. The sample records 25,000 to 35,000 clones, 85% to 95% being singletons. Sequenced sample: CD4+ T cells from blood. The origin of the receptors is a human donor with juvenile idiopathic arthritis.

The chain links TRBV29-1 to TRBJ2-7; D not certain. V lost 6 bases and J lost 3, with 12 bases in between. The CDR3 totals 12 residues. Germline CDR1 SQVTM, CDR2 ANQGSEA. The CDR3 bases are TGCAGCGTGACTCTACCTAACTACGAGCAGTACTTC. Amino acids: CSVTLPNYEQYF.

The chain has TRBV2 and TRBJ2-3; 14 nucleotides line up with TRBD2. V lost 6 bases to trimming and J lost 4 bases; unmatched junction nucleotides: 6. The CDR3 has 16 residues. Germline values: CDR1 SNHLY, CDR2 FYNNEI. The CDR3 loop is CASSLLGLAGADTQYF. In nucleotides, the CDR3 is TGTGCCAGCAGCCTCCTGGGACTAGCGGGAGCAGATACGCAGTATTTT.

This clone was seen only once. The J gene is TRBJ2-2, the V gene TRBV5-1; 8 bases agree with TRBD1. The V gene's germline CDR1 is SGHRS and CDR2 YFSETQ. CDR3 length equals 16 residues. Trimming at V came to 5 bases and at J to 2 bases, leaving 8 bases not matched to a gene. CDR3 sequence reads: CASSPGTGTNTGELFF. The CDR3 coding sequence is TGCGCCAGCAGTCCCGGGACAGGTACCAACACCGGGGAGCTGTTTTTT.

This chain uses TRBV6-5 with TRBJ2-5; D is unresolved. Between the trimmed V and J ends, which lost 0 bases and 5 bases, there was a span of 16 bases. This CDR3 is 16 amino acids long. The V gene's germline CDR1 is MNHEY and CDR2 SVGAGI. The CDR3 region is CASSYSPLGARETQYF. CDR3 DNA sequence: TGTGCCAGCAGTTACTCGCCGTTAGGAGCGCGGGAGACCCAGTACTTC.

V and J are TRBV11-3 and TRBJ2-2; D possibly corresponds to TRBD2 (5 bases). The V end was cut by 1 base, the J end by 0 bases, with 6 bases between. Germline CDR1 and CDR2: SGHNT and YENEEA. The CDR3 length is 15 residues. The CDR3 DNA is TGTGCCAGCAGCTTAGTCGGGGCGAACACCGGGGAGCTGTTTTTT. Residues: CASSLVGANTGELFF.

This sequence joins TRBV28 and TRBJ1-2, with D perhaps matching TRBD1 (5 bases). The CDR3 has 17 residues. The germline V and J ends were trimmed by 9 bases and 3 bases, with 26 bases remaining between them. CDR1 MDHEN and CDR2 SYDVKM come from the germline V gene. CDR3 loop: CASTDAGGGRTDYGYTF. As DNA, the CDR3 is TGTGCCAGTACGGACGCGGGGGGGGGTCGAACAGACTATGGCTACACCTTC.

This sequence joins TRBV5-1 and TRBJ1-3; 11 positions agree with TRBD1. There are 16 residues in the CDR3. Germline CDR1 and CDR2: SGHRS and YFSETQ. Losses at the gene ends were 0 bases for V and 2 bases for J; bases not matched to a gene: 1. The CDR3 is CASSLAGQGAGNTIYF. The CDR3 bases are TGCGCCAGCAGCTTGGCGGGACAGGGGGCTGGAAACACCATATATTTT.

The V and J genes are TRBV9 and TRBJ2-2, with 9 nucleotides matching TRBD1. The germline V gene encodes CDR1 SGDLS and CDR2 YYNGEE. The CDR3 is made up of 17 amino acids. V shed 4 bases and J 6 bases; nucleotides not matched to a gene: 13. The CDR3: CASSSLTDRGRAGELFF. In DNA, the CDR3 is TGTGCCAGCAGCTCGCTGACTGACAGGGGGAGGGCCGGGGAGCTGTTTTTT. The whole variable domain, remainder taken from reference TRBV9 and TRBJ2-2, is DSGVTQTPKHLITATGQRVTLRCSPRSGDLSVYWYQQSLDQGLQFLIQYYNGEERAKGNILERFSAQQFPDLHSELNLSSLELGDSALYFCASSSLTDRGRAGELFFGEGSRLTVL.

The chain has TRBV4-1 and TRBJ1-1; D is possibly TRBD1 (5 bases). The length of the CDR3 is 15 residues. The germline V and J ends were trimmed by 1 base and 1 base, with 10 bases remaining between them. Looked up from germline, CDR1 is MGHRA and CDR2 is YSYEKL. The CDR3 protein is CASSQGQGKNTEAFF. CDR3 DNA sequence: TGCGCCAGCAGCCAAGGGCAGGGAAAGAACACTGAAGCTTTCTTT.

This chain joins TRBV4-1 and TRBJ2-6; the match to TRBD1 covers 9 bases. CDR3 length equals 17 residues. V lost 4 bases to trimming and J lost 0 bases; unmatched junction nucleotides: 4. Germline loops: CDR1 MGHRA, CDR2 YSYEKL. In nucleotides, the CDR3 is TGCGCCAGCAGCCGGGACAGGGACCGCTCTGGGGCCAACGTCCTGACTTTC. It is translated as CASSRDRDRSGANVLTF.

The V and J genes are TRBV4-1 and TRBJ2-7; 8 bases match TRBD1. The CDR3 is made up of 17 amino acids. The germline gives CDR1 MGHRA, CDR2 YSYEKL. V trimming: 0 bases; J trimming: 0 bases; junction bases outside the gene matches: 7. The CDR3 sequence: CASSQDEGQAVSYEQYF. CDR3 DNA: TGCGCCAGCAGCCAAGATGAGGGACAGGCCGTCTCCTACGAGCAGTACTTC.

This clone was observed a handful of times. The chain recombines TRBV19 with TRBJ1-4, with a possible D match to TRBD1 (5 bases). The CDR3 is 16 residues long. In germline, CDR1 is LNHDA, CDR2 SQIVND (reference sequence). V was pared by 2 bases and J by 0 bases, with 10 bases between. The CDR3 reads CASSIPGGATNEKLFF. CDR3 sequence (DNA): TGTGCCAGTAGTATACCCGGGGGTGCAACTAATGAAAAACTGTTTTTT.

CDR3 sequence: CASSVGQGATGYTF. The CDR3, as DNA: TGTGCCAGCAGCGTGGGACAGGGGGCAACTGGCTACACCTTC. The rearrangement joins TRBV9 to TRBJ1-2; TRBD1 agrees at 12 bases. V lost 2 bases to trimming and J lost 7 bases; unmatched junction nucleotides: 3. The CDR3 is made up of 14 amino acids. Germline CDR1 reads SGDLS; CDR2 reads YYNGEE.